What follows is one TCR beta chain and its context. Its antigen is unidentified. In germline, CDR1 is LGHDT, CDR2 YNNKEL (reference sequence). Trimming took off 1 base at V and 6 bases at J, with 16 bases between the two ends. This CDR3 has 16 amino acids. Exclusions: uncontrolled infection, other autoimmune disease, pregnancy, lactation. Diagnostic assessment was based on clinical symptoms, serum thyroxine and TRAb, thyroid ultrasound and orbital computed tomography. The sample, blood from the first hyperthyroidism diagnosis, precedes any ophthalmopathy symptoms. TCR beta CDR3 region amplification was performed from RNA transcripts. TCR CDR3 regions were first amplified by RT-PCR with HTBI primers. One entry per CDR3 protein results from TCRdb running MiXCR on the multiplex PCR reads. The repertoire consists of 130,000 to 150,000 distinct CDR3 sequences, with around 20% occurring once and the leading ten covering roughly 71%.

This sample was included in a study of T cells in Graves' hyperthyroidism and ophthalmopathy. General study results and limits: Prediction of ophthalmopathy progression came a median approximately 6.5 months pre-onset.

The V gene is TRBV3-1, the J gene TRBJ1-5, with D hard to call. Sequences were obtained from blood. The receptor was derived from a woman aged 45-60 years with Graves' hyperthyroidism that later progressed to Graves' ophthalmopathy. The CDR3 here is CASSQGAGRWGQPQHF. As DNA, the CDR3 is TGTGCCAGCAGCCAAGGGGCCGGTAGATGGGGTCAGCCCCAGCATTTT.